This is a list of T cell receptor beta chains from one sample in a study of T cells after yellow fever vaccination. TCRdb recomputed calls from the 5' RACE reads with MiXCR, one row per CDR3 protein. The table includes around 25,000 distinct CDR3 sequences, 4% to 5.5% detected once. Sequencing used PBMCs, either bulk or a sorted T-cell subset (CD4+, CD8+, memory, or dextramer-sorted; not recorded which), obtained on the day of the yellow fever booster vaccination. These receptor sequences come from a man between 18 and 35 years old who received the YFV17D yellow fever vaccine. CDR3s include the opening cysteine and the closing phenylalanine or tryptophan. A D gene is named only where the DNA matches it firmly. Not all rows give a size; the values are once, few, many and, for expanded clones, a class.

CDR3,DNA,D,J,V,size
CSVEGPRRYEQYF,TGCAGCGTTGAGGGCCCCAGACGCTACGAGCAGTACTTC,.,TRBJ2-7,TRBV29-1,many
CASSEDSLQAKNIQYF,TGTGCCAGCAGCGAAGACAGCCTACAAGCCAAAAACATTCAGTACTTC,.,TRBJ2-4,TRBV7-3,many
CASSSTSPETQYF,TGTGCCAGCAGCTCTACTAGTCCGGAGACCCAGTACTTC,.,TRBJ2-5,TRBV6-2/TRBV6-3,many
CASSLQGGTGELFF,TGTGCCAGCAGCTTACAGGGGGGCACCGGGGAGCTGTTTTTT,TRBD1,TRBJ2-2,TRBV5-6,few
CASSPNPRGLMETQYF,TGTGCCAGCAGCCCTAACCCACGGGGACTCATGGAGACCCAGTACTTC,.,TRBJ2-5,TRBV7-2,many
CAWSVRAGYGYTF,TGTGCCTGGAGTGTTCGGGCGGGCTATGGCTACACCTTC,.,TRBJ1-2,TRBV30,many
CASSPRGSETQYF,TGTGCCAGCAGCCCACGGGGGTCAGAGACCCAGTACTTC,.,TRBJ2-5,TRBV5-4,many
CASSLRDRVEQFF,TGTGCCAGCAGCTTAAGGGACAGGGTTGAGCAGTTCTTC,TRBD1,TRBJ2-1,TRBV7-3,many
CASSLWAGVGAEAFF,TGTGCCAGCAGCTTATGGGCGGGGGTAGGGGCTGAAGCTTTCTTT,.,TRBJ1-1,TRBV7-6,many
CASSRPRGEGDTQYF,TGTGCCAGCAGCCGCCCAAGGGGGGAGGGAGATACGCAGTATTTT,.,TRBJ2-3,TRBV5-4,.
CSAGLAGGRNEQFF,TGCAGTGCTGGATTAGCGGGGGGGCGAAATGAGCAGTTCTTC,TRBD2,TRBJ2-1,TRBV20-1,many
CASSRVTQPQHF,TGTGCCAGCTCCAGGGTAACCCAGCCCCAGCATTTT,.,TRBJ1-5,TRBV2,many
CSAPRLVYNSPLHF,TGCAGTGCTCCTAGACTTGTTTATAATTCACCCCTCCACTTT,.,TRBJ1-6,TRBV20-1,many
CASSPGGGWGSYNEQFF,TGTGCCAGCAGCCCCGGTGGGGGGTGGGGCTCCTACAATGAGCAGTTCTTC,.,TRBJ2-1,TRBV14,.
CASSLTGWYEQYF,TGTGCCAGCAGCTTGACAGGGTGGTACGAGCAGTACTTC,TRBD1,TRBJ2-7,TRBV7-8,many
CASRLSKTQYF,TGTGCCAGCAGGCTTAGTAAGACCCAGTACTTC,.,TRBJ2-5,TRBV7-2,many
CASSPWDRGAWGYTF,TGCGCCAGCAGCCCCTGGGACAGGGGAGCATGGGGCTACACCTTC,TRBD1,TRBJ1-2,TRBV5-1,many
CASALRAGSSYEQYF,TGTGCCAGCGCCTTGCGGGCAGGGAGCTCCTACGAGCAGTACTTC,.,TRBJ2-7,TRBV27,few
CASSSPGAEETQYF,TGCGCCAGCAGCTCTCCCGGGGCTGAAGAGACCCAGTACTTC,.,TRBJ2-5,TRBV5-1,many
CASSQAIGFGLGYNSPLHF,TGCGCCAGCAGCCAGGCAATTGGGTTTGGCCTCGGGTATAATTCACCCCTCCACTTT,.,TRBJ1-6,TRBV4-3,many
CASRILAGGPAATQYF,TGTGCCAGTAGGATTCTAGCGGGGGGGCCGGCGGCTACGCAGTATTTT,TRBD2,TRBJ2-3,TRBV19,.
CASSTLPWGVSGNTIYF,TGTGCCAGTAGTACCCTACCCTGGGGAGTTTCTGGAAACACCATATATTTT,.,TRBJ1-3,TRBV19,.
CASSFGAAEQFF,TGTGCCAGCAGCTTTGGGGCAGCTGAGCAGTTCTTC,.,TRBJ2-1,TRBV7-2,many
CASSLGLQNEQFF,TGTGCCAGCAGTCTCGGACTTCAAAATGAGCAGTTCTTC,.,TRBJ2-1,TRBV11-2,many
CASRGDRPQHF,TGTGCCAGCAGAGGGGATCGGCCCCAGCATTTT,.,TRBJ1-5,TRBV6-6,.
CASRGLAGNTDTQYF,TGTGCCAGCAGGGGACTAGCGGGGAATACAGATACGCAGTATTTT,TRBD2,TRBJ2-3,TRBV7-2,many
CSVDGTSDTQYF,TGCAGCGTGGACGGGACTTCAGATACGCAGTATTTT,.,TRBJ2-3,TRBV29-1,many
CASSYTSLEQYF,TGTGCCAGCAGCTACACCTCTCTCGAGCAGTACTTC,.,TRBJ2-7,TRBV12-3/TRBV12-4,many
CASSDGGEGHEQFF,TGTGCCAGCAGTGATGGGGGGGAGGGCCATGAGCAGTTCTTC,TRBD2,TRBJ2-1,TRBV6-4,many
CASSQDRIRAPQETQYF,TGTGCCAGCAGCCAAGATAGGATCCGGGCCCCCCAAGAGACCCAGTACTTC,.,TRBJ2-5,TRBV14,.
CASVPGASNQPQHF,TGTGCCAGCGTTCCAGGGGCAAGCAATCAGCCCCAGCATTTT,.,TRBJ1-5,TRBV6-6,many
CASSLVGDNQETQYF,TGCGCCAGCAGCTTGGTCGGGGACAACCAAGAGACCCAGTACTTC,.,TRBJ2-5,TRBV5-1,many
CASSSEPSYSGANVLTF,TGTGCCAGCAGTTCCGAACCCTCATACTCTGGGGCCAACGTCCTGACTTTC,.,TRBJ2-6,TRBV6-2/TRBV6-3,many
CASSLQGADEQYF,TGCGCCAGCAGCTTGCAGGGGGCGGACGAGCAGTACTTC,TRBD1,TRBJ2-7,TRBV5-1,many
CAISESGGEEKLFF,TGTGCCATCAGTGAGTCTGGAGGGGAGGAAAAACTGTTTTTT,.,TRBJ1-4,TRBV10-3,many
CAWSRDGYGYTF,TGTGCCTGGAGTCGGGACGGCTATGGCTACACCTTC,.,TRBJ1-2,TRBV30,many
CSARRSLVPGNTIYF,TGCAGTGCTAGACGGTCACTTGTCCCTGGAAACACCATATATTTT,.,TRBJ1-3,TRBV20-1,many
CASSLVRGGEQFF,TGTGCCAGCAGCTTAGTACGAGGGGGTGAGCAGTTCTTC,.,TRBJ2-1,TRBV7-2,many
CASSLSGGSHNEQFF,TGTGCCAGCAGCTTGAGCGGGGGCTCTCACAATGAGCAGTTCTTC,TRBD2,TRBJ2-1,TRBV7-2,.
CASSLGTALNQPQHF,TGTGCCAGCAGCTTAGGGACAGCCCTCAATCAGCCCCAGCATTTT,.,TRBJ1-5,TRBV11-2,few
CAISESQELEQFF,TGTGCCATCAGTGAGTCACAGGAGCTTGAGCAGTTCTTC,.,TRBJ2-1,TRBV10-3,many
CASSPGLAYYNEQFF,TGCGCCAGCAGCCCAGGACTAGCGTACTACAATGAGCAGTTCTTC,TRBD2,TRBJ2-1,TRBV5-1,many
CSVGGGREETQYF,TGCAGCGTTGGAGGGGGCCGGGAAGAGACCCAGTACTTC,TRBD1,TRBJ2-5,TRBV29-1,many
CSGASTEAFF,TGCAGCGGGGCGAGCACTGAAGCTTTCTTT,.,TRBJ1-1,TRBV29-1,many
CASSPTGGPGELFF,TGTGCCAGCAGCCCGACAGGGGGACCCGGGGAGCTGTTTTTT,TRBD1,TRBJ2-2,TRBV6-6,few
CASSLAPSSGANVLTF,TGCGCCAGCAGCTTGGCCCCCAGCTCTGGGGCCAACGTCCTGACTTTC,.,TRBJ2-6,TRBV5-1,many
CASSPSVRGDEKLFF,TGCGCCAGCAGCCCATCGGTCAGGGGAGACGAAAAACTGTTTTTT,.,TRBJ1-4,TRBV4-3,many
CASSFQGARGKEQYF,TGTGCCAGCAGCTTCCAGGGCGCCCGGGGTAAAGAGCAGTACTTC,.,TRBJ2-7,TRBV7-2,many
CASSLEPGTGFGVNEQFF,TGTGCCAGCAGCTTAGAGCCGGGGACAGGGTTCGGCGTGAATGAGCAGTTCTTC,TRBD1,TRBJ2-1,TRBV11-2,many
CASSQIGLPSSTDTQYF,TGCGCCAGCAGCCAAATCGGACTCCCCAGTAGCACAGATACGCAGTATTTT,.,TRBJ2-3,TRBV4-1,.
CASGRGEGETQYF,TGTGCCAGCGGTAGGGGGGAAGGGGAGACCCAGTACTTC,.,TRBJ2-5,TRBV12-3/TRBV12-4,many